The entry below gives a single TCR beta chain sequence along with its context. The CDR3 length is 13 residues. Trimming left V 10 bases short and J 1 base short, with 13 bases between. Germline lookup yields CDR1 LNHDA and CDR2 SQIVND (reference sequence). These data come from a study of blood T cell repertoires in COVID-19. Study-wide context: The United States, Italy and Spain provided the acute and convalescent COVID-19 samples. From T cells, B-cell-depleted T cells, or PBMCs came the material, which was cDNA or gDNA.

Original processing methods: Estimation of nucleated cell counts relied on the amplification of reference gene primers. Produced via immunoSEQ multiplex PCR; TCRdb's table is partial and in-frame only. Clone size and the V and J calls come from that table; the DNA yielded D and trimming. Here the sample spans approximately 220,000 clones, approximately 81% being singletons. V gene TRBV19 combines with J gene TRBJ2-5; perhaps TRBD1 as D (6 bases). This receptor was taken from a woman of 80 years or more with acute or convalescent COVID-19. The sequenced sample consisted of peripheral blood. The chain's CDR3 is CATGRTVQETQYF. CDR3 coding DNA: TGTGCCACCGGCCGGACAGTCCAAGAGACCCAGTACTTC.